The 4 T cell receptor beta chains below come from one sample, sequenced in a study of PD-1 blockade in classical Hodgkin lymphoma. In every patient, relapse followed autologous stem cell transplantation, while exposure to brentuximab vedotin differed. Assay: immunoSEQ multiplex PCR; the TCRdb copy retains only in-frame clones and omits some. Of over 80,000 clones in the sample, around 90% were seen once. This specimen consisted of peripheral blood mononuclear cells (PBMCs), obtained at baseline. The receptors derive from a human donor with classical Hodgkin lymphoma.

This clone has more than one count but fewer than ten. The chain joins TRBV2 to TRBJ1-2, with D tentatively TRBD1 (6 bases). This CDR3 is 14 amino acids long. V lost 5 bases and J lost 8, with 18 bases in between. Per germline, CDR1 SNHLY and CDR2 FYNNEI. The CDR3 sequence is CASSPQQGRGGYTF. DNA for the CDR3: TGTGCCAGCAGTCCCCAGCAGGGGCGAGGCGGCTACACCTTC.

This clone appeared once. The V call is TRBV5-1, the J call TRBJ2-5; D not resolved. V dropped 2 bases and J dropped 0 bases, with 5 bases sitting between them. The CDR3 spans 13 residues. Germline CDR1 SGHRS, CDR2 YFSETQ. CDR3 protein: CASSLGYQETQYF. CDR3 sequence (DNA): TGCGCCAGCAGCTTAGGTTACCAAGAGACCCAGTACTTC.

This clone is a singleton in its sample. The chain uses TRBV11-3 and TRBJ2-1; 8 nucleotides agree with TRBD1. The germline gives CDR1 SGHNT, CDR2 YENEEA. V shed 6 bases and J 6 bases; nucleotides not matched to a gene: 4. The CDR3 consists of 13 residues. CDR3 nucleotides: TGTGCCAGCAGAGACGGACAGGGCAATGAGCAGTTCTTC. Translated, it gives CASRDGQGNEQFF.

The chain recombines TRBV6-5 with TRBJ1-1; 7 nucleotides agree with TRBD1. The junction had 8 bases not matched to a gene; V was cut back by 5 bases and J by 8 bases. Looked up from germline, CDR1 is MNHEY and CDR2 is SVGAGI. The CDR3 totals 13 residues. The CDR3 coding sequence is TGTGCCAGCAGTAACGGACAGGCAGCGGAAGCTTTCTTT. Translated, it gives CASSNGQAAEAFF.